The entry below gives a single TCR beta chain sequence along with its context. Its antigen remains unknown. This sample was taken from a study of CD8 T cells in ankylosing spondylitis. Study conclusions and caveats: Disease-associated clones were CD8+ and fairly uncommon in peripheral blood.

Germline CDR1 SEHNR, CDR2 FQNEAQ (reference sequence). V was pared by 5 bases and J by 1 base, with 6 bases of the junction left unmatched. This CDR3 spans 15 amino acids. One entry per CDR3 protein results from TCRdb running MiXCR on the 5' RACE reads. Of more than 300,000 distinct CDR3 sequences listed, around 10% were seen once; the top ten hold roughly 9.1%. The source material was blood, either unsorted or a sorted T cell fraction (not recorded which). The chain is built from TRBV7-9 and TRBJ2-7; 9 nucleotides line up with TRBD1. The receptor comes from a female donor with ankylosing spondylitis or in good health (not recorded which). The CDR3 DNA follows: TGTGCCAGCAGCCCCGGGACAGGGTTTTCCTACGAGCAGTACTTC. As protein: CASSPGTGFSYEQYF. Together with reference TRBV7-9 and TRBJ2-7, the CDR3 gives the full variable domain: DTGVSQNPRHKITKRGQNVTFRCDPISEHNRLYWYRQTLGQGPEFLTYFQNEAQLEKSRLLSDRFSAERPKGSFSTLEIQRTEQGDSAMYLCASSPGTGFSYEQYFGPGTRLTVT.